This TCR beta chain was identified in a study of Ad26.COV2.S vaccination and SARS-CoV-2 variants. Overall study context: Intramuscular Ad26.COV2.S at 5x10^10 or 1x10^11 viral particles.

Study-level results: Considerable breadth of spike-specific CD8+ and CD4+ T cell responses has reportedly been documented following vaccination.

Points on this clone: Its antigen is currently unknown.

Repertoires were generated with immunoSEQ multiplex PCR, while TCRdb's copy carries only in-frame clones and drops some. The sample carries nearly 400,000 clones, about 91% recorded once. This CDR3 contains 13 residues. Looked up from germline, CDR1 is SGHDN and CDR2 is FVKESK. Trimming took 7 bases from V and 5 from J, leaving 14 bases between them. Treatment reported: some 20 received Ad26.COV2.S at low or high dose, single or two shots; about 5 received placebo; per-sample allocation not given. The investigators took samples on day 63 after the first vaccine or placebo injection. Vaccination used an Ad26 vector expressing Wuhan-strain SARS-CoV-2 spike.

Here the sequenced sample was peripheral blood, taken in a trial of Ad26.COV2.S vaccine versus placebo. The clonotype was recovered from a person aged 18-60 years who received the Ad26.COV2.S COVID-19 vaccine or a placebo. The chain couples TRBV14 to TRBJ1-1; D may be TRBD1 (6 bases). The CDR3 protein is CASNHKGGTEAFF. Written as DNA, the CDR3 is TGTGCCAGCAACCATAAGGGGGGAACTGAAGCTTTCTTT.